The sequence of this T cell receptor beta chain was determined in a study of control samples from healthy donors and cancer patients. Sequenced by immunoSEQ multiplex PCR; TCRdb stores in-frame clones only, minus some. This table holds some 70,000 clones, more than 80% found once. This clone occurred once. The sequencing input was PBMCs. The receptor comes from a woman aged 45-65 years with lung cancer.

CDR3 in amino acids: CASSLSSIETALEYF. The CDR3 DNA follows: TGCGCCAGCAGCTTAAGTTCGATTGAGACAGCCTTGGAGTACTTC. The rearrangement links TRBV5-1 to TRBJ2-7; D possibly corresponds to TRBD1 (5 bases). V was clipped by 2 bases and J by 11 bases, with 23 bases between them. Germline CDR1 is SGHRS and CDR2 is YFSETQ. The CDR3 is made up of 15 amino acids.